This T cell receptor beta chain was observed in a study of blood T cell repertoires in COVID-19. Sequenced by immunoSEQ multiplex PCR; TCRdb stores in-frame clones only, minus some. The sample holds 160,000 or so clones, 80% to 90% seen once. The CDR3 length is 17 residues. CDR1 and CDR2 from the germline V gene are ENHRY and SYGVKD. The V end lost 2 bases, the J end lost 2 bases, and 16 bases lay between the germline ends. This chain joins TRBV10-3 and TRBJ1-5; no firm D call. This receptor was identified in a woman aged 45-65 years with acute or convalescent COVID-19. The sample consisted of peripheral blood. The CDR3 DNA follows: TGTGCCATCAGTGAGGGAATCTACCTAGGTGGCAATCAGCCCCAGCATTTT. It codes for CAISEGIYLGGNQPQHF.